The clone carrying this T cell receptor (beta chain) came up a few times. Its antigen is currently unknown. cDNA synthesis used the whole RNA isolate, giving expressed TCRB sequences. This table comes from immunoSEQ multiplex PCR, and its TCRdb copy is limited to in-frame clones, with some not included. This table has 900,000 or so clones, roughly 17% appearing once. Via the markers CD45RO/CCR7/CD25/CD127/CD95/CD27, stem cell-like memory, regulatory, central memory and naive CD4+ cells were sorted. These data come from a study of beta chain features in type 1 diabetes. Study results and limitations: Across patients, naive, central memory and Treg TCRB repertoires exhibited apparently greater similarity than was observed across healthy donors.

Germline V gene data show CDR1 as MNHEY and CDR2 as SVGAGI. This CDR3 is built from 15 residues. V lost 5 bases and J lost 4; bases outside the gene matches: 10. The TCR was taken from a woman younger than 35 in good health. What was sequenced was naive CD4+ T cells from blood. The V and J genes are TRBV6-5 and TRBJ2-5; 7 bases match TRBD2. In DNA, the CDR3 is TGTGCCAGCAGTCGGGGAGGGGTCTTTGGAGAGACCCAGTACTTC. Translated: CASSRGGVFGETQYF.